This T cell receptor beta chain comes out of a study of blood T cell repertoires in COVID-19. Study at large: The origin of the acute and convalescent COVID-19 samples was the United States, Italy and Spain. From T cells, B-cell-depleted T cells, or PBMCs came the material, which was cDNA or gDNA.

This clone was picked up a small number of times. The CDR3 runs to 15 residues. Germline V gene lookup returns CDR1 SGHDT and CDR2 YYEEEE. With 0 bases clipped from V and 5 bases from J, the junction kept 7 bases outside the gene matches. Authors' processing steps: Reference gene primer amplification in the assay estimated nucleated cell counts. Method: immunoSEQ multiplex PCR; TCRdb's copy keeps in-frame clones and lacks some. The V and J calls and clone size come from that table; D and trimming were worked out from the DNA. Of some 250,000 clones listed, approximately 83% are singletons. The sequenced sample was peripheral blood. This receptor was identified in a woman aged 80 or over with acute or convalescent COVID-19. This chain connects TRBV5-6 to TRBJ1-2, with 7 bases that match TRBD1. The CDR3 DNA sequence: TGTGCCAGCAGCTTGGCAGGAGGGGGCGAGTATGGCTACACCTTC. Its protein is CASSLAGGGEYGYTF.